Listed below are T cell receptor beta chains from one sample, sequenced in a study of radiation and T cells in renal cell carcinoma. Profiled with immunoSEQ multiplex PCR; TCRdb holds only in-frame clones, not every one. The data show some 44,000 clones, around four fifths seen once. This material consisted of blood, taken from a patient whose treatment included radiotherapy and nephrectomy. The origin of the receptors is a woman aged 70-85 years with renal cell carcinoma. CDR3s include the opening cysteine and the closing phenylalanine or tryptophan. D genes are given only for firm matches. Clone size is shown for a subset of rows, as once, few, many or a class of expanded clone.

v_call,d_call,j_call,clone_size,cdr3_nt,cdr3_aa
TRBV5-3,-,TRBJ1-1,-,TGTGCCAGAAGCTTGGGTGTCAGGCGGACTGAAGCTTTCTTT,CARSLGVRRTEAFF
TRBV2,-,TRBJ1-6,few,TGTGCCAGCAACTCGGACGGTGCAAATTCACCCCTCCACTTT,CASNSDGANSPLHF
TRBV7-7,-,TRBJ2-5,-,TGTGCCAGCAGCTTAGAAGTAGCGGCGGCGGAGACCCAGTACTTC,CASSLEVAAAETQYF
TRBV11-2,-,TRBJ2-3,-,TGTGCCAGCACCCCGTCCACAGATACGCAGTATTTT,CASTPSTDTQYF
TRBV5-1,-,TRBJ2-5,-,TGCGCCAGCAGCACCAATCCAGGGGCCGGGGAGACCCAGTACTTC,CASSTNPGAGETQYF
TRBV5-1,-,TRBJ1-6,-,TGCGCCAGCAGCTTGAGGGCAGGGAACCTAAATTCACCCCTCCACTTT,CASSLRAGNLNSPLHF
TRBV7-8,TRBD2,TRBJ2-1,-,TGTGCCAGCAGCTTCCCCGGACTAGCGGGGGAATACAATGAGCAGTTCTTC,CASSFPGLAGEYNEQFF
TRBV6-6,-,TRBJ2-5,-,TGTGCCAGCAGTTACTCGCAGCTGAGAGGGGAGACCCAGTACTTC,CASSYSQLRGETQYF
TRBV11-3,-,TRBJ2-1,-,TGTGCCAGCAGCTCGCATGGAGATGAGCAGTTCTTC,CASSSHGDEQFF
TRBV5-1,-,TRBJ2-1,-,TGCGCCAGCAGCTTGGCTTCGACAGGCGTAAGCTCCTACAATGAGCAGTTCTTC,CASSLASTGVSSYNEQFF
TRBV5-8,TRBD1,TRBJ1-5,-,TGTGCCAGCAGCGATTTACAGGGGGCGATAAGCAATCAGCCCCAGCATTTT,CASSDLQGAISNQPQHF
TRBV15,TRBD2,TRBJ2-2,-,TGTGCCACCAGCAGAGCACCAGCTAGCGGGAGTACCGGGGAGCTGTTTTTT,CATSRAPASGSTGELFF
TRBV29-1,-,TRBJ2-3,-,TGCAGCGTTCTGATGGGGAACGCAGATACGCAGTATTTT,CSVLMGNADTQYF
TRBV19,-,TRBJ1-2,once,TGTGCCAGTAGTCTGTTAGGGGCCACAAAGTCCCCCGGCTACACCTTC,CASSLLGATKSPGYTF
TRBV5-1,TRBD1,TRBJ2-3,-,TGCGCCAGCAATCCGGGACAGGGGGCAGATACGCAGTATTTT,CASNPGQGADTQYF
TRBV18,-,TRBJ2-7,once,TGTGCCAGCTCTCCAACTGCGGGGGCTTCCCTGGGCGAGCAGTACTTC,CASSPTAGASLGEQYF
TRBV7-4,TRBD1,TRBJ1-3,-,TGTGCCAGCAGCTCAGAGGTACAGGGGCGCCGGTATGCTGGAAACACCATATATTTT,CASSSEVQGRRYAGNTIYF
TRBV11-1,TRBD1,TRBJ1-1,-,TGTGCCAGCAGCCGACAGGGCTGGGACACTGAAGCTTTCTTT,CASSRQGWDTEAFF
TRBV6-1,TRBD2,TRBJ2-7,-,TGTGCCAGTTCTATGGGACTAGGGCCCTACGAGCAGTACTTC,CASSMGLGPYEQYF
TRBV19,-,TRBJ2-1,-,TGTGCCAGTAGTCGTCTAGCAGGCAATGAGCAGTTCTTC,CASSRLAGNEQFF
TRBV5-1,-,TRBJ2-2,-,TGCGCCAGCAGCTTGAGTCTGAACACCGGGGAGCTGTTTTTT,CASSLSLNTGELFF
TRBV5-1,-,TRBJ2-6,-,TGCGCCAGCAGCTTAGGTGAGTCAGGGGCCAACGTCCTGACTTTC,CASSLGESGANVLTF
TRBV5-1,TRBD1,TRBJ1-1,few,TGCGCCAGCAGCTCCCGACAGGGGGGTAATACTGAAGCTTTCTTT,CASSSRQGGNTEAFF
TRBV7-9,-,TRBJ2-5,few,TGTGCCAGCAGCTTCCGAATGGGTGGCCCGTATGAAGAGACCCAGTACTTC,CASSFRMGGPYEETQYF
TRBV27,TRBD1,TRBJ2-7,-,TGTGCCAGCAGTCCCGGGACAGGGCAGTACTTC,CASSPGTGQYF
TRBV7-9,-,TRBJ2-7,few,TGTGCCAGCAGCTTACCGGGAGCCTACGAGCAGTACTTC,CASSLPGAYEQYF
TRBV2,TRBD2,TRBJ2-3,few,TGTGCCAGCTATAGCGGGAGCGGCACAGATACGCAGTATTTT,CASYSGSGTDTQYF
TRBV4-3,-,TRBJ2-2,-,TGCGCCAGCAGCCAAGCCACTCTCTGGGGGGAGCTGTTTTTT,CASSQATLWGELFF
TRBV5-8,TRBD1,TRBJ1-1,-,TGTGCCAGCAGCTTGGGGGACAGGGTCTTTACGATGAACACTGAAGCTTTCTTT,CASSLGDRVFTMNTEAFF
TRBV5-6,TRBD2,TRBJ2-1,-,TGTGCCAGCAGCTTGGACGGGGGGGCCTTCTACAATGAGCAGTTCTTC,CASSLDGGAFYNEQFF
TRBV10-3,-,TRBJ2-7,-,TGTGCCATCAGTGAGTGGGGTCTTCCCTACGAGCAGTACTTC,CAISEWGLPYEQYF
TRBV30,TRBD1,TRBJ2-7,once,TGTGCCTGGAGTGGAGGGACAGGGGGACAGTACTTC,CAWSGGTGGQYF
TRBV30,TRBD1,TRBJ2-1,-,TGTGCCTGGAGTGTTTGGGACAGGGGTGACAATGAGCAGTTCTTC,CAWSVWDRGDNEQFF
TRBV15,-,TRBJ2-5,-,TGTGCCACCAGCAGAGGGGTAGGGCGAGGAGAGACCCAGTACTTC,CATSRGVGRGETQYF
TRBV5-1,TRBD2,TRBJ2-1,-,TGCGCCAGCAGGGCCGGGACTAGCGGGAGGGCCCTCTACAATGAGCAGTTCTTC,CASRAGTSGRALYNEQFF
TRBV29-1,-,TRBJ2-7,-,TGCAGCGTATCTCCCGGGACACCCTACGAGCAGTACTTC,CSVSPGTPYEQYF
TRBV19,TRBD2,TRBJ2-3,-,TGTGCCAGTAGTATAGCCCTGACTAGCGGGAACACAGATACGCAGTATTTT,CASSIALTSGNTDTQYF
TRBV30,-,TRBJ2-1,medium-sized,TGTGCCTGGAGCCCCTCTAGCTATGAGCAGTTCTTC,CAWSPSSYEQFF
TRBV6-6,-,TRBJ1-1,few,TGTGCCAGCAGTGACTACATAGACACTGAAGCTTTCTTT,CASSDYIDTEAFF
TRBV2,TRBD1,TRBJ2-7,-,TGTGCCAGGAACGGACAGGGGAGAATGCACGAGCAGTACTTC,CARNGQGRMHEQYF
TRBV5-1,-,TRBJ1-6,-,TGCGCCAGCAGCTTGGGGGGGTCTAATTCACCCCTCCACTTT,CASSLGGSNSPLHF
TRBV6-1,TRBD2,TRBJ2-2,once,TGTGCCAGCAGTGAGAGGACTAGCGCAAACACCGGGGAGCTGTTTTTT,CASSERTSANTGELFF
TRBV10-3,TRBD2,TRBJ2-3,-,TGTGCCATCAGTAACACCGGGACTAGCAGCCCCACCGATACGCAGTATTTT,CAISNTGTSSPTDTQYF
TRBV7-2,-,TRBJ2-5,-,TGTGCCAGCAGCTTAGAGTGGAGCTGGGAGACCCAGTACTTC,CASSLEWSWETQYF
TRBV5-1,-,TRBJ2-7,-,TGCGCCAGCAGCTTGGAGCCCAGCTTAGCCGACGAGCAGTACTTC,CASSLEPSLADEQYF
TRBV18,TRBD1,TRBJ2-3,-,TGTGCCAGCTCACCGGGACAGGGGTACACAGATACGCAGTATTTT,CASSPGQGYTDTQYF
TRBV4-2,-,TRBJ2-1,-,TGTGCCAGCAGCCAAGATAGGATAGCCGGGCAGTTCTTC,CASSQDRIAGQFF
TRBV19,TRBD1,TRBJ2-7,once,TGTGCCAGTAGCACAGGGGGCGGCGAGCAGTACTTC,CASSTGGGEQYF
TRBV5-1,-,TRBJ2-2,-,TGCGCCAGCAGCTTGGACAGTTTCACCGGGGAGCTGTTTTTT,CASSLDSFTGELFF
TRBV19,-,TRBJ2-1,few,TGTGCCAGTAGCGAAGCAACGGGGCTTTACAATGAGCAGTTCTTC,CASSEATGLYNEQFF
TRBV6-4,-,TRBJ2-3,-,TGTGCCAGCAGTGACTCGATCGGATCCCAGGGTACGCAGTATTTT,CASSDSIGSQGTQYF
TRBV5-4,-,TRBJ1-1,once,TGTGCCAGCAGCTTGGGGGTCAGGGTTGGGATGAGCACTGAAGCTTTCTTT,CASSLGVRVGMSTEAFF
TRBV5-1,-,TRBJ1-2,-,TGCGCCAGCAGCCCCGGGAGCGAGGGTGGCTACACCTTC,CASSPGSEGGYTF
TRBV4-1,TRBD2,TRBJ2-1,-,TGCGCCAGCAGCCGCCTAGCGGGGTGGAATGAGCAGTTCTTC,CASSRLAGWNEQFF